The T cell receptor (beta chain) described here comes from a study of T cells in Graves' hyperthyroidism and ophthalmopathy. TCR beta CDR3 regions were amplified from RNA transcripts. During a first-round RT-PCR of the TCR CDR3, the HTBI primer set was used. One entry per CDR3 protein results from TCRdb running MiXCR on the multiplex PCR reads. The top ten clones hold roughly an eighth of a sample with 400,000 to 450,000 distinct CDR3 sequences, under 15% of them seen once. A NOSPECS grade of at least 4, a Clinical Activity Score of at least 3 and duration under 3 months were recorded in ophthalmopathy patients. Trimming took off 0 bases at V and 3 bases at J, with 12 bases between the two ends. The CDR3 loop spans 14 amino acids. From germline, CDR1 is SQVTM and CDR2 ANQGSEA.

This chain uses TRBV29-1 with TRBJ2-7, with D perhaps TRBD1 (5 bases). The sequence was collected from a man between 18 and 35 years old with Graves' ophthalmopathy. The sequenced sample consisted of blood. The CDR3 spells CSVEDPAGLYEQYF. For the CDR3, the DNA is TGCAGCGTTGAAGATCCCGCAGGGCTCTACGAGCAGTACTTC.